The rows below give T cell receptor beta chains drawn from one sample of a study of T cell changes during pregnancy in multiple sclerosis. Profiled with immunoSEQ multiplex PCR; TCRdb holds only in-frame clones, not every one. The sample has fewer than 80,000 clones, about 89% seen once. This specimen was peripheral blood, taken in the first trimester of pregnancy. These receptors came from a female donor in good health, enrolled as a control in a pregnancy study. CDR3s include the opening cysteine and the closing phenylalanine or tryptophan. Fields, in order: J gene, V gene, D gene, clone size, CDR3 DNA, CDR3 protein. D genes are given only for firm matches. Where a row states a size, it is once, few, many or the class of an expanded clone; other rows omit it.

j_call: TRBJ1-1; v_call: TRBV28; d_call: NA; clone_size: NA; cdr3_nt: TGTGCCAGCAGTGGGGATACAGGCTACACTGAAGCTTTCTTT; cdr3_aa: CASSGDTGYTEAFF
j_call: TRBJ1-1; v_call: TRBV6-5; d_call: TRBD1; clone_size: NA; cdr3_nt: TGTGCCAGCAGAAGGGACAGAAACACTGAAGCTTTCTTT; cdr3_aa: CASRRDRNTEAFF
j_call: TRBJ1-1; v_call: TRBV7-9; d_call: TRBD1; clone_size: NA; cdr3_nt: TGTGCCAGCAGCTTATGGGACAGGGCCGACACTGAAGCTTTCTTT; cdr3_aa: CASSLWDRADTEAFF
j_call: TRBJ1-2; v_call: TRBV5-1; d_call: NA; clone_size: NA; cdr3_nt: TGCGCCAGCAGCTTAAGGGCAGGAGGATTGAATGGCTACACCTTC; cdr3_aa: CASSLRAGGLNGYTF
j_call: TRBJ1-1; v_call: TRBV19; d_call: NA; clone_size: NA; cdr3_nt: TGTGCCAGTAGCACAGGCACTGAAGCTTTCTTT; cdr3_aa: CASSTGTEAFF
j_call: TRBJ2-2; v_call: TRBV11-3; d_call: NA; clone_size: NA; cdr3_nt: TGTGCCAGCAGCTTTGAGAGGTGGGGGGAGCTGTTTTTT; cdr3_aa: CASSFERWGELFF
j_call: TRBJ1-2; v_call: TRBV5-1; d_call: NA; clone_size: NA; cdr3_nt: TGCGCCAGCAGCTCGGGAGGACAGTCCCACTATGGCTACACCTTC; cdr3_aa: CASSSGGQSHYGYTF
j_call: TRBJ1-5; v_call: TRBV28; d_call: NA; clone_size: NA; cdr3_nt: TGTGCCAGCAGTTTGGGCAGGGTTCAGCCCCAGCATTTT; cdr3_aa: CASSLGRVQPQHF
j_call: TRBJ1-1; v_call: TRBV28; d_call: NA; clone_size: NA; cdr3_nt: TGTGCCAGCAGTTTAATGGGGCAATTGATGAACACTGAAGCTTTCTTT; cdr3_aa: CASSLMGQLMNTEAFF
j_call: TRBJ1-4; v_call: TRBV2; d_call: TRBD1; clone_size: NA; cdr3_nt: TGTGCCAGCCAAACAGGGGGAGGAGGTGAAAAACTGTTTTTT; cdr3_aa: CASQTGGGGEKLFF
j_call: TRBJ1-3; v_call: TRBV19; d_call: NA; clone_size: NA; cdr3_nt: TGTGCCAGTAGTGTTACAGGGACCCCCTCTGGAAACACCATATATTTT; cdr3_aa: CASSVTGTPSGNTIYF
j_call: TRBJ2-1; v_call: TRBV7-9; d_call: TRBD2; clone_size: once; cdr3_nt: TGTGCCAGCAGTTTAGCGGGGGGTAACTCCTACAATGAGCAGTTCTTC; cdr3_aa: CASSLAGGNSYNEQFF
j_call: TRBJ1-5; v_call: TRBV5-6; d_call: NA; clone_size: once; cdr3_nt: TGTGCCAGCAGCAGACGAGGCAGCAATCAGCCCCAGCATTTT; cdr3_aa: CASSRRGSNQPQHF
j_call: TRBJ1-2; v_call: TRBV19; d_call: NA; clone_size: NA; cdr3_nt: TGTGCCAGTAGTATAGGCCCTACCTATGGCTACACCTTC; cdr3_aa: CASSIGPTYGYTF
j_call: TRBJ1-1; v_call: TRBV10-1; d_call: NA; clone_size: NA; cdr3_nt: TGCGCCAGCAGTGACCAGGACACGAACACTGAAGCTTTCTTT; cdr3_aa: CASSDQDTNTEAFF
j_call: TRBJ1-1; v_call: TRBV28; d_call: NA; clone_size: NA; cdr3_nt: TGTGCCAGCAGTTTGACCAGGGAGGGGAGAGGGGGGACTGAAGCTTTCTTT; cdr3_aa: CASSLTREGRGGTEAFF
j_call: TRBJ1-5; v_call: TRBV5-6; d_call: NA; clone_size: NA; cdr3_nt: TGTGCCAGCAGCTTGGCCCCTTATCAGCCCCAGCATTTT; cdr3_aa: CASSLAPYQPQHF
j_call: TRBJ2-7; v_call: TRBV28; d_call: NA; clone_size: NA; cdr3_nt: TGTGCCAGCAGTTTGACAGGTCACTACGAGCAGTACTTC; cdr3_aa: CASSLTGHYEQYF
j_call: TRBJ1-2; v_call: TRBV5-6; d_call: TRBD1; clone_size: NA; cdr3_nt: TGTGCCAGCAGCCTGGACAGGGGGCTTGGTGGCTACACCTTC; cdr3_aa: CASSLDRGLGGYTF
j_call: TRBJ1-1; v_call: TRBV27; d_call: TRBD1; clone_size: NA; cdr3_nt: TGTGCCAGCAGTACCAACAGGGGAGGAACTGAAGCTTTCTTT; cdr3_aa: CASSTNRGGTEAFF